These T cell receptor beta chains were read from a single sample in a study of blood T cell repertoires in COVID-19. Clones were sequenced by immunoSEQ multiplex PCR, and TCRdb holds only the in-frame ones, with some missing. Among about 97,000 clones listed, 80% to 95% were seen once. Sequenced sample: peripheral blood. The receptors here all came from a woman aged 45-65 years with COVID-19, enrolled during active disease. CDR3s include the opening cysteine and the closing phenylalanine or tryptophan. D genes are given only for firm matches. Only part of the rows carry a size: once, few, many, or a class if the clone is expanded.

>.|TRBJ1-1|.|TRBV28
CASSLSGNTEAFF
TGTGCCAGCAGTTTATCCGGGAACACTGAAGCTTTCTTT
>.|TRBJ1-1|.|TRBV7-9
CASSLNQRRGLLMNTEAFF
TGTGCCAGCAGCTTAAACCAAAGGAGGGGCCTACTCATGAACACTGAAGCTTTCTTT
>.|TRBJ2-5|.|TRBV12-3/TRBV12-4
CASSTSRETQYF
TGTGCCAGCAGCACGTCGAGGGAGACCCAGTACTTC
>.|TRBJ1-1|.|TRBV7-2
CASSFARPNTEAFF
TGTGCCAGCAGCTTTGCCAGGCCCAACACTGAAGCTTTCTTT
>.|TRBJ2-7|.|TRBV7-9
CASRDTGGDSEQYF
TGTGCCAGCAGGGATACAGGGGGGGATTCCGAGCAGTACTTC
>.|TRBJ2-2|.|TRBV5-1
CASSLGGGAYTGELFF
TGCGCCAGCAGCTTAGGAGGCGGGGCCTACACCGGGGAGCTGTTTTTT
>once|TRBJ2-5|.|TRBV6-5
CASSYAGEETQYF
TGTGCCAGCAGTTACGCAGGGGAAGAGACCCAGTACTTC
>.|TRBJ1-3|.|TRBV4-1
CASGSDSSGNTIYF
TGCGCCAGCGGCTCCGACAGCTCTGGAAACACCATATATTTT
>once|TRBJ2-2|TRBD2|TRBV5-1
CASSLSGTSFPGELFF
TGCGCCAGCAGCTTGTCCGGGACTAGTTTTCCCGGGGAGCTGTTTTTT
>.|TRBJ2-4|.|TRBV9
CASSVKPSRQDIQYF
TGTGCCAGCAGCGTTAAGCCGTCCCGCCAGGACATTCAGTACTTC
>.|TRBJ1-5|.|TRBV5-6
CASSAGPWGNQPQHF
TGTGCCAGCAGCGCGGGGCCATGGGGCAATCAGCCCCAGCATTTT
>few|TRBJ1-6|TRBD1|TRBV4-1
CASSQEDRGRTPLHF
TGCGCCAGCAGCCAAGAGGACAGGGGGCGAACTCCCCTCCACTTT
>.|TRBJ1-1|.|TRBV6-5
CASSYSMGGKNPEAFF
TGTGCCAGCAGTTACTCGATGGGAGGGAAAAACCCTGAAGCTTTCTTT
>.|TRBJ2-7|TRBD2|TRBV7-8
CASSFRLAGGDEQYF
TGTGCCAGCAGCTTCCGACTAGCGGGTGGCGACGAGCAGTACTTC
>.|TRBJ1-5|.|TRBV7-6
CASSLGGGMVNQPQHF
TGTGCCAGCAGCTTAGGGGGGGGAATGGTCAATCAGCCCCAGCATTTT
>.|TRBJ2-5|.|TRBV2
CASRSFRAAGRNQETQYF
TGTGCCAGCAGATCCTTCCGGGCGGCGGGGCGGAACCAAGAGACCCAGTACTTC
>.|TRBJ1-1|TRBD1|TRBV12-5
CASGSERTGMNTEAFF
TGTGCTAGTGGTTCTGAGAGGACAGGGATGAACACTGAAGCTTTCTTT
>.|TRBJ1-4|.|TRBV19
CASSIRGTNEKLFF
TGTGCCAGTAGTATTAGGGGGACTAATGAAAAACTGTTTTTT
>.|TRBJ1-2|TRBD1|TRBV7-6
CASSLGTGRGFYGYTF
TGTGCCAGCAGCTTAGGGACAGGGCGGGGGTTCTATGGCTACACCTTC
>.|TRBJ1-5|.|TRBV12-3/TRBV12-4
CASSLLNQPQHF
TGTGCCAGCAGTTTACTAAATCAGCCCCAGCATTTT
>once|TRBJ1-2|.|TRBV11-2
CASSSGDGYTF
TGTGCCAGCAGTTCAGGGGATGGCTACACCTTC
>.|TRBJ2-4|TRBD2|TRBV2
CASSGPGAGGSKNIQYF
TGTGCCAGCAGTGGGCCCGGAGCGGGGGGGAGCAAAAACATTCAGTACTTC
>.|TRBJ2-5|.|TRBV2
CASNTYSSGTQYF
TGTGCCAGCAACACATACTCCTCAGGGACCCAGTACTTC